Described below is a single TCR beta chain sequence and its context. Sequenced by immunoSEQ multiplex PCR; TCRdb stores in-frame clones only, minus some. This sample has about 150,000 clones, with 86% found just once. V lost 6 bases and J lost 1, with 14 bases in between. The CDR3 is 15 residues long. Germline V CDR1 and CDR2: LNHDA, SQIVND (reference sequence). This specimen belongs to a study of cytomegalovirus exposure and HLA in healthy donors. Input material: PBMCs. J is TRBJ2-3 and V is TRBV19; perhaps TRBD1 as D (7 bases). This TCR derives from a human donor in good health. The CDR3 DNA is TGTGCCAGTAGCGTTAGGAGGGGGCGCACAGATACGCAGTATTTT. It codes for CASSVRRGRTDTQYF.